Sequencing of this T cell receptor beta chain was carried out in a study of siplizumab effects on memory and regulatory T cells. Study-level points and caveats: Alloreactive sequences tracing back to unstimulated CD4+ memory cells were significantly reduced by siplizumab. Naive T cells seemed more diverse than memory cells and seemed major alloresponse contributors.

CDR3 length: 14 amino acids. CDR1 and CDR2 from the germline V gene are SGHNT and YYREEE (reference sequence). V gave up 2 bases and J gave up 5 bases; unmatched junction bases: 4. Assay used: immunoSEQ multiplex PCR; TCRdb lists only in-frame clones, some missing. The table records some 100,000 clones, under 95% of them present only once. A note on this clone: Its specificity is unknown.

J is TRBJ2-5 and V is TRBV5-4; TRBD1 agrees at 9 bases. Material: Tregs sorted from blood. This clonotype was obtained from a human donor in good health. For the CDR3, the DNA is TGTGCCAGCAGCTTAGACAGGGGGAGGGAGACCCAGTACTTC. This translates into CASSLDRGRETQYF.